This T cell receptor beta chain emerged from a study of blood T cell repertoires in COVID-19. Study-wide background: COVID-19 samples collected from the United States, Italy and Spain covered acute and convalescent phases. T cells, B-cell-depleted T cells, or PBMCs provided the cDNA or gDNA that served as material.

The CDR3 extends over 16 amino acids. The germline V gene has CDR1 LNHDA and CDR2 SQIVND (reference sequence). V lost 3 bases, J lost 0 bases, and 15 bases lay in between. Per the authors' pipeline: Amplification from reference gene primers served as the basis for estimated nucleated cell counts. TCRdb's table, derived via immunoSEQ multiplex PCR, lists solely in-frame clones and lacks some. V and J calls and clone size are given by that table; D and trimming were obtained from the DNA. This sample has some 150,000 clones, with over 75% found just once. Seattle patients were enrolled during active infection and followed longitudinally. The count of this clone is one.

This TCR came from a woman aged 55-69 years with COVID-19, enrolled during active disease. What was sequenced was peripheral blood. V is TRBV19 and J is TRBJ2-7, with D possibly matching TRBD2 (5 bases). The CDR3 loop reads CASSIDLSGSSYEQYF. In nucleotides, the CDR3 is TGTGCCAGTAGTATTGACTTAAGCGGCAGCTCCTACGAGCAGTACTTC.